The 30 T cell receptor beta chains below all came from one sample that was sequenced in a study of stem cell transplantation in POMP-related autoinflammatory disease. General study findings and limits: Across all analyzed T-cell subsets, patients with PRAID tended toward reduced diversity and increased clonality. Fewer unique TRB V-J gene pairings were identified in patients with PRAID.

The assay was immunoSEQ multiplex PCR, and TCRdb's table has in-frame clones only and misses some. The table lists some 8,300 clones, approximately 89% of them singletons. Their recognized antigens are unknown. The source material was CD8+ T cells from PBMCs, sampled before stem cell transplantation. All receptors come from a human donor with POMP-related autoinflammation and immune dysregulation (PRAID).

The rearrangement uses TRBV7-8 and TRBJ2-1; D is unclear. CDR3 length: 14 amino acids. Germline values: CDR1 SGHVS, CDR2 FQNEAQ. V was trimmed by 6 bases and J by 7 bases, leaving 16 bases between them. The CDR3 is CASSLPNGENEQFF. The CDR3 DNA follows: TGTGCCAGCAGTCTACCAAACGGTGAAAATGAGCAGTTCTTC.

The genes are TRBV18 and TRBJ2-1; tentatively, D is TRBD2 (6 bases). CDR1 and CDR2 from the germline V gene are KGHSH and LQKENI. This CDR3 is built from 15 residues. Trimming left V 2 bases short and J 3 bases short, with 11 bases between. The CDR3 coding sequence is TGTGCCAGCTCACCATCGGGACTGGACTACAATGAGCAGTTCTTC. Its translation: CASSPSGLDYNEQFF.

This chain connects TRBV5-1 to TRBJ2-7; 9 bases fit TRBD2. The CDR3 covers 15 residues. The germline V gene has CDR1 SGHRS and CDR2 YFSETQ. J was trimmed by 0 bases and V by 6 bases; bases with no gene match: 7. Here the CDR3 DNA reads TGCGCCAGCAAGGTAGCGGGAGTCTCCTCCTACGAGCAGTACTTC. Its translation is CASKVAGVSSYEQYF.

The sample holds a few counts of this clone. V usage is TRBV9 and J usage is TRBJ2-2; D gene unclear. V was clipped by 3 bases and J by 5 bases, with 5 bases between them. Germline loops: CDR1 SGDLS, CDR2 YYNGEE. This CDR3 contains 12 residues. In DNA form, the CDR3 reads TGTGCCAGCAGCGAGGGAACCGGGGAGCTGTTTTTT. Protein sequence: CASSEGTGELFF.

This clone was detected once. The chain's CDR3 is CASSLVGGRETQYF. In DNA form, the CDR3 reads TGTGCCAGCAGCTTAGTCGGGGGTCGAGAGACCCAGTACTTC. The rearrangement joins TRBV7-9 to TRBJ2-5; D is possibly TRBD2 (6 bases). Germline CDR1 reads SEHNR; CDR2 reads FQNEAQ (reference sequence). V lost 1 base and J 4 bases, leaving 10 bases between the germline ends. This CDR3 is built from 14 residues.

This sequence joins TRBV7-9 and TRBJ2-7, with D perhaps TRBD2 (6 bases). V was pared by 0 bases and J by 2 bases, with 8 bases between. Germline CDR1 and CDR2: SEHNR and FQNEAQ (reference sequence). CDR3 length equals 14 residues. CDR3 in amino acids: CASSLAGGPYEQYF. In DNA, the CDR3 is TGTGCCAGCAGCTTAGCGGGGGGACCCTACGAGCAGTACTTC.

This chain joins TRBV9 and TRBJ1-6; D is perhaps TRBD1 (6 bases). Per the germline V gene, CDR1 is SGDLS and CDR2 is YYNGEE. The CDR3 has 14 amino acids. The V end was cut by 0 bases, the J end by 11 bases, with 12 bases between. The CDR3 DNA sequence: TGTGCCAGCAGCGTAGATCCAGGGGTAACACCCCTCCACTTT. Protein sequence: CASSVDPGVTPLHF.

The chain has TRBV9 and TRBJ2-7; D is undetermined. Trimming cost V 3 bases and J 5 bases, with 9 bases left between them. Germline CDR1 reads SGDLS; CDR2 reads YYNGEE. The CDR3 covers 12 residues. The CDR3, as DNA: TGTGCCAGCAGCGGTATTAGGGACGAGCAGTACTTC. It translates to CASSGIRDEQYF.

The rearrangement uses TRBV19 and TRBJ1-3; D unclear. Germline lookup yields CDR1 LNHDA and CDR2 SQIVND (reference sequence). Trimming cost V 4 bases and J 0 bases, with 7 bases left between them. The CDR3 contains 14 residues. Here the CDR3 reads CASSTWDSGNTIYF. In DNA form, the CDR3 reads TGTGCCAGTAGTACCTGGGACTCTGGAAACACCATATATTTT.

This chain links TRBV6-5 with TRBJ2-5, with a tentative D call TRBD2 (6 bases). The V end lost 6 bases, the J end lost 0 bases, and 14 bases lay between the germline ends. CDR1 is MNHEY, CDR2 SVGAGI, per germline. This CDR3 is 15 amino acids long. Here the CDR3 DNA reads TGTGCCAGCAGCCCGAATGGGGGGTACCAAGAGACCCAGTACTTC. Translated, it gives CASSPNGGYQETQYF.

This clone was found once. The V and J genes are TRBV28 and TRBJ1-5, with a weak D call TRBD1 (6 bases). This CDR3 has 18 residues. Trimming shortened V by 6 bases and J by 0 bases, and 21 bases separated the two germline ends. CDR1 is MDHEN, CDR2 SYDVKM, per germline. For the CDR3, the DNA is TGTGCCAGCAGCTCCGGGACACTCGCAGGATATAGCAATCAGCCCCAGCATTTT. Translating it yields CASSSGTLAGYSNQPQHF.

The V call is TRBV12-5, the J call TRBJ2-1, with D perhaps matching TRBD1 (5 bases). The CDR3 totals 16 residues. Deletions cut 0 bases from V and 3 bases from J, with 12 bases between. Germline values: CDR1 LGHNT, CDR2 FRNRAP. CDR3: CASGLVQGARYNEQFF. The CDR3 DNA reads TGTGCTAGTGGTTTGGTACAAGGGGCCCGCTACAATGAGCAGTTCTTC.

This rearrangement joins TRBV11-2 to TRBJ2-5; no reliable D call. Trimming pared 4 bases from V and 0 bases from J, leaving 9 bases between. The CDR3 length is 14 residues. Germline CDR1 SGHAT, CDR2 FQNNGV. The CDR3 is CASSSTEYQETQYF. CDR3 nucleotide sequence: TGTGCCAGCAGCTCCACAGAGTACCAAGAGACCCAGTACTTC.

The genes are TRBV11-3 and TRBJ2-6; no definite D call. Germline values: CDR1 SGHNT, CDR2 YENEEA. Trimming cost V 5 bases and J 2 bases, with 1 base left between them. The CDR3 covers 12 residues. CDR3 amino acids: CASSPGANVLTF. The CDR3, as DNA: TGTGCCAGCAGCCCTGGGGCCAACGTCCTGACTTTC.

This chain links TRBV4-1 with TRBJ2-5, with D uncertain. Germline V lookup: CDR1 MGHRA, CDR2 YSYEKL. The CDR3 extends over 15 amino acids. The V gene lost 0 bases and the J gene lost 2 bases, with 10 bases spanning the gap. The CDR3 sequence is CASSQDWAHQETQYF. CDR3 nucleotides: TGCGCCAGCAGCCAAGATTGGGCACATCAAGAGACCCAGTACTTC.

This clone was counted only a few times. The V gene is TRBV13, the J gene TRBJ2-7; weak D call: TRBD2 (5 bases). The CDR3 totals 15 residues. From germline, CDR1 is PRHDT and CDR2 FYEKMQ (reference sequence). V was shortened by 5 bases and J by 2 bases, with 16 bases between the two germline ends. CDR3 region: CASSKGAGPAYEQYF. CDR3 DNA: TGTGCCAGCAGCAAAGGTGCGGGCCCCGCCTACGAGCAGTACTTC.

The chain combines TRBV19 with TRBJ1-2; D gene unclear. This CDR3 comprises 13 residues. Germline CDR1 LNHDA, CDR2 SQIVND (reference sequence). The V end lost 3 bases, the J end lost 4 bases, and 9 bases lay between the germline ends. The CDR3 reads CASSISRVYGYTF. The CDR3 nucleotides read TGTGCCAGTAGTATTTCCCGGGTCTATGGCTACACCTTC. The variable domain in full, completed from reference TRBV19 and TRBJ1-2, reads DGGITQSPKYLFRKEGQNVTLSCEQNLNHDAMYWYRQDPGQGLRLIYYSQIVNDFQKGDIAEGYSVSREKKESFPLTVTSAQKNPTAFYLCASSISRVYGYTFGSGTRLTVV.

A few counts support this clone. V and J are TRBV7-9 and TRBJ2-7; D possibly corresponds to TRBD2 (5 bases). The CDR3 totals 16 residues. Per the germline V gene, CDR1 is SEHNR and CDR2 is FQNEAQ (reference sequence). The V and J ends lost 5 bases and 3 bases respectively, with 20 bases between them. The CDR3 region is CASSPNPGGLSYEQYF. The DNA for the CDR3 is TGTGCCAGCAGCCCGAACCCGGGCGGGCTTAGCTACGAGCAGTACTTC.

This CDR3 is CASSQDLGTKDEQFF. The CDR3 coding sequence is TGTGCCAGCAGCCAAGATCTTGGGACTAAGGATGAGCAGTTCTTC. This sequence joins TRBV4-2 and TRBJ2-1, with 7 bases that match TRBD2. Looked up from germline, CDR1 is LGHNA and CDR2 is YNFKEQ. The CDR3 consists of 15 residues. J was trimmed by 8 bases and V by 0 bases; bases with no gene match: 7.

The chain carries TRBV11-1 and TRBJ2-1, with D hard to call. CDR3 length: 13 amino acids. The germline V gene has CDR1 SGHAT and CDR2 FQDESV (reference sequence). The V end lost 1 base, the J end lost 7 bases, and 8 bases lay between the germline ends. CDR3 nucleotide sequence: TGTGCCAGCAGCTTAGGACCCGGGAATGAGCAGTTCTTC. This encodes CASSLGPGNEQFF.

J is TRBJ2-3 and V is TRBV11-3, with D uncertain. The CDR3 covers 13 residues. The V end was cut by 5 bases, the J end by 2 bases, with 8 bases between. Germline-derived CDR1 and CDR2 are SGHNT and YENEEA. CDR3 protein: CASSRRHTDTQYF. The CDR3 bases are TGTGCCAGCAGCCGCCGACACACAGATACGCAGTATTTT.

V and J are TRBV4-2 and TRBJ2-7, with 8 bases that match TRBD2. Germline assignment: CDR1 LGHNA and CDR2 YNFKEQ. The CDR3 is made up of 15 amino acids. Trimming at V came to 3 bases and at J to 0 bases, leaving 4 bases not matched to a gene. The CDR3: CASSQEGLGSYEQYF. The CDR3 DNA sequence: TGTGCCAGCAGCCAGGAGGGACTAGGCTCCTACGAGCAGTACTTC.

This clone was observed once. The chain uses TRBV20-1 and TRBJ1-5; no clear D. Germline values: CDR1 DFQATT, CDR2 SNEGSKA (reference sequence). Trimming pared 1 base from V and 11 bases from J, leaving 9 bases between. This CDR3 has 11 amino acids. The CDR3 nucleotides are TGCAGTGCTAGAGGCCAGGAGGCCCAGCATTTT. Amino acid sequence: CSARGQEAQHF.

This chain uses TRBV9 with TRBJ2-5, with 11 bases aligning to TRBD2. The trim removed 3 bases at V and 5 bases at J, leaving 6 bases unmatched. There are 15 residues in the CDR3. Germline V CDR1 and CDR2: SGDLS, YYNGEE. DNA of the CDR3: TGTGCCAGCAGCGCTCACGCTAGCGGGAGGGAGACCCAGTACTTC. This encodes CASSAHASGRETQYF.

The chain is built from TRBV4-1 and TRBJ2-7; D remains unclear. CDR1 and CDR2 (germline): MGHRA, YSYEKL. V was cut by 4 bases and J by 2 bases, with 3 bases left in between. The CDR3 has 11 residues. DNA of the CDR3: TGCGCCAGCAGCCCCCCCTACGAGCAGTACTTC. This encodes CASSPPYEQYF.

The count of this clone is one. The CDR3 here is CASSWRVAESNTGELFF. In nucleotides, the CDR3 is TGCGCCAGCAGCTGGAGGGTGGCAGAATCGAACACCGGGGAGCTGTTTTTT. The chain uses TRBV5-1 and TRBJ2-2; TRBD2 might be the D (6 bases). Germline V gene sequence: CDR1 SGHRS, CDR2 YFSETQ. Trimming took off 3 bases at V and 0 bases at J, with 15 bases between the two ends. This CDR3 has 17 residues.

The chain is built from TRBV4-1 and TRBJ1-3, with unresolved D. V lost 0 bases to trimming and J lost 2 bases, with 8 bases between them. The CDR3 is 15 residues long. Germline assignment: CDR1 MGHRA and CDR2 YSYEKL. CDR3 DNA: TGCGCCAGCAGCCAAGATAAGGGTACTGGAAACACCATATATTTT. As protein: CASSQDKGTGNTIYF.

The CDR3 DNA reads TGTGCCAGCAGCCCCGGGACAGCCGACACCGGGGAGCTGTTTTTT. Translated: CASSPGTADTGELFF. The chain couples TRBV2 to TRBJ2-2; TRBD1 matches at 7 bases. The germline V gene has CDR1 SNHLY and CDR2 FYNNEI. V shed 6 bases and J 3 bases; nucleotides not matched to a gene: 7. The CDR3 sequence is 15 residues long.

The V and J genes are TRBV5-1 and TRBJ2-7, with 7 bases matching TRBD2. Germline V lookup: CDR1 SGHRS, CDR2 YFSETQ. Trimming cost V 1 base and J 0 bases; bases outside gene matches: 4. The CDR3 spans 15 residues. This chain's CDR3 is CASSLPLADSYEQYF. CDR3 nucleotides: TGCGCCAGCAGCTTGCCTCTAGCGGACTCCTACGAGCAGTACTTC.

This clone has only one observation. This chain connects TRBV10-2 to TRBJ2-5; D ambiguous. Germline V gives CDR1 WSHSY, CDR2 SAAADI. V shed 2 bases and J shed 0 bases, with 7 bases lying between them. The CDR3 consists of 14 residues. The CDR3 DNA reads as TGCGCCAGCAGTGAGCAGTTGTACCAAGAGACCCAGTACTTC. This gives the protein CASSEQLYQETQYF.